The clone carrying this T cell receptor beta chain appeared many times. Its matching antigen is unknown. Indicated time point: patch test 2, 6 weeks after DPC sensitization. Treatment meaning: therapeutic diphenylcyclopropenone sensitization with weekly scalp DPC. CDR3 length: 18 residues. V dropped 2 bases and J dropped 1; count of bases not matched to a gene: 14. Per the germline V gene, CDR1 is SGHVS and CDR2 is FNYEAQ. The sample comes from a study of human T cells and chemical hapten exposure. Whole-study results and caveats: Patch test score was positively correlated with the counts of TCRs that had expanded at PT1. TCRs above 1 in 1000 frequency did not change with DPC sensitization.

TCRdb ran MiXCR on the RACE reads and lists one entry per CDR3 protein. This table holds under 85,000 distinct CDR3 sequences, 10% found once. The sequence was collected from a woman in her forties or fifties with alopecia areata. Some clones in this sample may be carry-over from other donors' samples. The rearrangement uses TRBV7-6 and TRBJ2-7, with 7 nucleotides matching TRBD1. The sequences come from whole blood, collected in connection with sensitization to the hapten diphenylcyclopropenone (DPC). The CDR3 coding sequence is TGTGCCAGCAGCTTACTAGACAGGGTAGATCCTAATTCCTACGAGCAGTACTTC. This encodes CASSLLDRVDPNSYEQYF.